A selection of T cell receptor beta chains follows, all from one sample in a study of CD8+ T cells in alopecia areata. Some clones are missing from TCRdb's copy, which holds only in-frame ones; the method was immunoSEQ multiplex PCR. Counted here are about 150,000 clones, about nine tenths occurring once; the ten biggest clones make up over 13%. Here the sequenced sample was CD8+ T cells sorted from blood, taken at week 0. The receptors here all came from a human donor with alopecia areata. CDR3s include the opening cysteine and the closing phenylalanine or tryptophan. Each record gives: clone size, CDR3 length, J gene, V gene, D gene, CDR3 DNA, CDR3 protein. The D gene is left open where the match is weak. The size entry is marked missing in some rows and otherwise reads once, few, many or a size class.

clone_size: NA
cdr3_length: 15
j_call: TRBJ2-3
v_call: TRBV14
d_call: NA
cdr3_nt: TGTGCCAGCAGCCAAGGAACTAGGTACACAGATACGCAGTATTTT
cdr3_aa: CASSQGTRYTDTQYF

clone_size: NA
cdr3_length: 13
j_call: TRBJ2-5
v_call: TRBV2
d_call: NA
cdr3_nt: TGTGCCAGAACCGACAGAAACCAAGAGACCCAGTACTTC
cdr3_aa: CARTDRNQETQYF

clone_size: NA
cdr3_length: 18
j_call: TRBJ1-4
v_call: TRBV7-9
d_call: NA
cdr3_nt: TGTGCCAGCAGCTTAGGCTATAAGGTCCTCGGAACTAATGAAAAACTGTTTTTT
cdr3_aa: CASSLGYKVLGTNEKLFF

clone_size: NA
cdr3_length: 16
j_call: TRBJ2-3
v_call: TRBV5-1
d_call: NA
cdr3_nt: TGCGCCAGCAGCTTGTTGGCCGGTCTGCCCACAGATACGCAGTATTTT
cdr3_aa: CASSLLAGLPTDTQYF

clone_size: NA
cdr3_length: 14
j_call: TRBJ1-5
v_call: TRBV6-5
d_call: NA
cdr3_nt: TGTGCCAGCAGACCGCAGGGTACCCATCAGCCCCAGCATTTT
cdr3_aa: CASRPQGTHQPQHF

clone_size: few
cdr3_length: 12
j_call: TRBJ2-1
v_call: TRBV10-3
d_call: NA
cdr3_nt: TGTGCCATCAGTGAGTCGGATGATGAGCAGTTCTTC
cdr3_aa: CAISESDDEQFF

clone_size: few
cdr3_length: 13
j_call: TRBJ2-3
v_call: TRBV27
d_call: NA
cdr3_nt: TGTGCCAGCATCGGACAGAGCACAGATACGCAGTATTTT
cdr3_aa: CASIGQSTDTQYF

clone_size: NA
cdr3_length: 15
j_call: TRBJ2-7
v_call: TRBV4-1
d_call: NA
cdr3_nt: TGCGCCAGCAGCCAGGGGGACGGCAGAACCTACGAGCAGTACTTC
cdr3_aa: CASSQGDGRTYEQYF

clone_size: NA
cdr3_length: 14
j_call: TRBJ2-1
v_call: TRBV29-1
d_call: NA
cdr3_nt: TGCAGCGCACCGAACGGGGCCGGGGTGAATGAGCAGTTCTTC
cdr3_aa: CSAPNGAGVNEQFF

clone_size: NA
cdr3_length: 15
j_call: TRBJ1-4
v_call: TRBV6-5
d_call: NA
cdr3_nt: TGTGCCAGCAGTTACTCGCTAGGGGGAAATGAAAAACTGTTTTTT
cdr3_aa: CASSYSLGGNEKLFF

clone_size: NA
cdr3_length: 15
j_call: TRBJ1-1
v_call: TRBV7-9
d_call: NA
cdr3_nt: TGTGCCAGCAGCTTAGCGCAAGGCATTAATACTGAAGCTTTCTTT
cdr3_aa: CASSLAQGINTEAFF

clone_size: once
cdr3_length: 12
j_call: TRBJ2-7
v_call: TRBV30
d_call: TRBD1
cdr3_nt: TGTGCCTGGAGCGGGACAGGCTACGAGCAGTACTTC
cdr3_aa: CAWSGTGYEQYF

clone_size: NA
cdr3_length: 14
j_call: TRBJ2-7
v_call: TRBV25-1
d_call: NA
cdr3_nt: TGTGCCAGCAGTGAATTTGCTGACTCCTACGAGCAGTACTTC
cdr3_aa: CASSEFADSYEQYF

clone_size: NA
cdr3_length: 13
j_call: TRBJ1-2
v_call: TRBV29-1
d_call: NA
cdr3_nt: TGCAGCGTTCCAGAGCCTCCGGGGGATGGCTACACCTTC
cdr3_aa: CSVPEPPGDGYTF

clone_size: NA
cdr3_length: 13
j_call: TRBJ2-5
v_call: TRBV14
d_call: TRBD1
cdr3_nt: TGTGCCAGCAGCTTGACAGGGGTCGAGACCCAGTACTTC
cdr3_aa: CASSLTGVETQYF

clone_size: NA
cdr3_length: 14
j_call: TRBJ2-7
v_call: TRBV23-1
d_call: TRBD2
cdr3_nt: TGCGCCAGCAGTCAACGGGGGGTCTCCTACGAGCAGTACTTC
cdr3_aa: CASSQRGVSYEQYF

clone_size: NA
cdr3_length: 14
j_call: TRBJ2-7
v_call: TRBV7-9
d_call: NA
cdr3_nt: TGTGCCAGCAGCTTGAGCACGAAACCCTACGAGCAGTACTTC
cdr3_aa: CASSLSTKPYEQYF

clone_size: NA
cdr3_length: 16
j_call: TRBJ2-1
v_call: TRBV29-1
d_call: NA
cdr3_nt: TGCAGCGTTGAAGATCCAGAGCGCAAGTCCTACAATGAGCAGTTCTTC
cdr3_aa: CSVEDPERKSYNEQFF

clone_size: NA
cdr3_length: 16
j_call: TRBJ1-1
v_call: TRBV5-1
d_call: TRBD1
cdr3_nt: TGCGCCAGCAGCCAGACGGGACAGGGGGCCAGCACTGAAGCTTTCTTT
cdr3_aa: CASSQTGQGASTEAFF

clone_size: NA
cdr3_length: 13
j_call: TRBJ2-3
v_call: TRBV7-6
d_call: NA
cdr3_nt: TGTGCCAGCAGCCTCCGAAGGACAGATACGCAGTATTTT
cdr3_aa: CASSLRRTDTQYF

clone_size: once
cdr3_length: 15
j_call: TRBJ1-6
v_call: TRBV7-6
d_call: NA
cdr3_nt: TGTGCCAGCAGCCGCTCACGGGGTGAAAATTCACCCCTCCACTTT
cdr3_aa: CASSRSRGENSPLHF

clone_size: NA
cdr3_length: 14
j_call: TRBJ2-2
v_call: TRBV28
d_call: NA
cdr3_nt: TGTGCCAGCACCCGGGACACGAACACCGGGGAGCTGTTTTTT
cdr3_aa: CASTRDTNTGELFF

clone_size: NA
cdr3_length: 15
j_call: TRBJ2-7
v_call: TRBV19
d_call: TRBD1
cdr3_nt: TGTGCCAGTAGTACCTCTCCGGGACAGGGAGACGAGCAGTACTTC
cdr3_aa: CASSTSPGQGDEQYF

clone_size: NA
cdr3_length: 13
j_call: TRBJ2-5
v_call: TRBV29-1
d_call: TRBD1
cdr3_nt: TGCAGCGTCCGGACAGGACGCCAAGAGACCCAGTACTTC
cdr3_aa: CSVRTGRQETQYF

clone_size: once
cdr3_length: 13
j_call: TRBJ2-3
v_call: TRBV6-1
d_call: NA
cdr3_nt: TGTGCCAGCATGTGGGGAAACACAGATACGCAGTATTTT
cdr3_aa: CASMWGNTDTQYF

clone_size: NA
cdr3_length: 13
j_call: TRBJ1-2
v_call: TRBV9
d_call: NA
cdr3_nt: TGTGCCAGCAGCCAATCCAGTACCTCAGGCTACACCTTC
cdr3_aa: CASSQSSTSGYTF

clone_size: NA
cdr3_length: 13
j_call: TRBJ2-7
v_call: TRBV7-9
d_call: NA
cdr3_nt: TGTGCCAGCAGCTTAGGCAGTTTCTACGAGCAGTACTTC
cdr3_aa: CASSLGSFYEQYF

clone_size: NA
cdr3_length: 12
j_call: TRBJ2-2
v_call: TRBV29-1
d_call: NA
cdr3_nt: TGCAGCGCCGAGATGAGCGGCGGGGAGCTGTTTTTT
cdr3_aa: CSAEMSGGELFF

clone_size: NA
cdr3_length: 14
j_call: TRBJ2-7
v_call: TRBV27
d_call: NA
cdr3_nt: TGTGCCAGCAGTTTAGCTAGCGCCGACTACGAGCAGTACTTC
cdr3_aa: CASSLASADYEQYF

clone_size: NA
cdr3_length: 15
j_call: TRBJ2-5
v_call: TRBV7-3
d_call: TRBD2
cdr3_nt: TGTGCCAGCTCCATGGCGGGGGGCACCCAAGAGACCCAGTACTTC
cdr3_aa: CASSMAGGTQETQYF

clone_size: once
cdr3_length: 15
j_call: TRBJ2-7
v_call: TRBV6-5
d_call: NA
cdr3_nt: TGTGCCAGCAAGGGGTGGATAGAGAGCTCCTACGAGCAGTACTTC
cdr3_aa: CASKGWIESSYEQYF

clone_size: NA
cdr3_length: 14
j_call: TRBJ2-5
v_call: TRBV11-2
d_call: TRBD1
cdr3_nt: TGTGCCAGCAGCATAGACAGGGGGATCGAGACCCAGTACTTC
cdr3_aa: CASSIDRGIETQYF

clone_size: NA
cdr3_length: 13
j_call: TRBJ2-1
v_call: TRBV30
d_call: NA
cdr3_nt: TGTGCCTGGAGTGTAGGGGGAGTAAATGAGCAGTTCTTC
cdr3_aa: CAWSVGGVNEQFF

clone_size: NA
cdr3_length: 15
j_call: TRBJ2-5
v_call: TRBV6-6
d_call: TRBD2
cdr3_nt: TGTGCCAGCGGTCGGACTAGCGGGAGAGGGGAGACCCAGTACTTC
cdr3_aa: CASGRTSGRGETQYF

clone_size: NA
cdr3_length: 15
j_call: TRBJ1-1
v_call: TRBV14
d_call: NA
cdr3_nt: TGTGCCAGCAGCGTGAAACGGACGGTGAACACTGAAGCTTTCTTT
cdr3_aa: CASSVKRTVNTEAFF

clone_size: NA
cdr3_length: 13
j_call: TRBJ2-7
v_call: TRBV5-6
d_call: NA
cdr3_nt: TGTGCCAGCAGCTTTCAGGGTTTTGGTGAGCAGTACTTC
cdr3_aa: CASSFQGFGEQYF

clone_size: NA
cdr3_length: 17
j_call: TRBJ2-7
v_call: TRBV7-2
d_call: NA
cdr3_nt: TGTGCCAGCAATCAGACGAATGGAGAGACAGCGGGTTACGAGCAGTACTTC
cdr3_aa: CASNQTNGETAGYEQYF

clone_size: NA
cdr3_length: 12
j_call: TRBJ2-1
v_call: TRBV29-1
d_call: NA
cdr3_nt: TGCAGCTCATACCTCTCGTCCAATGAGCAGTTCTTC
cdr3_aa: CSSYLSSNEQFF

clone_size: NA
cdr3_length: 17
j_call: TRBJ2-3
v_call: TRBV9
d_call: NA
cdr3_nt: TGTGCCAGCAGCGTAGATGAAGGGACGGCGATCACAGATACGCAGTATTTT
cdr3_aa: CASSVDEGTAITDTQYF

clone_size: NA
cdr3_length: 14
j_call: TRBJ2-7
v_call: TRBV7-3
d_call: TRBD1
cdr3_nt: TGTGCCAGCAGCTCATTAGGACAGGGAGGCGAGCAGTACTTC
cdr3_aa: CASSSLGQGGEQYF

clone_size: NA
cdr3_length: 14
j_call: TRBJ2-7
v_call: TRBV7-9
d_call: NA
cdr3_nt: TGTGCCAGCAGCTTAGCGGGCAGAAACTACGAGCAGTACTTC
cdr3_aa: CASSLAGRNYEQYF

clone_size: NA
cdr3_length: 13
j_call: TRBJ1-2
v_call: TRBV18
d_call: TRBD1
cdr3_nt: TGTGCCAGCTCAAACAGGGGCGACTATGGCTACACCTTC
cdr3_aa: CASSNRGDYGYTF

clone_size: NA
cdr3_length: 15
j_call: TRBJ1-3
v_call: TRBV25-1
d_call: TRBD1
cdr3_nt: TGTGCCAGCAGGGACAGGGGAGCGTCTGGAAACACCATATATTTT
cdr3_aa: CASRDRGASGNTIYF